Only one count was recorded for the clone carrying this T cell receptor beta chain. This table comes from immunoSEQ multiplex PCR, and its TCRdb copy is limited to in-frame clones, with some not included. Here the sample spans about 120,000 clones, around 87% being singletons. This entry is derived from a study of T cell responses to AZD1222 COVID-19 vaccine. From germline, CDR1 is SEHNR and CDR2 FQNEAQ (reference sequence). CDR3 length: 16 amino acids. Trimming took 5 bases from V and 5 from J, leaving 18 bases between them. The rearrangement uses TRBV7-9 and TRBJ2-2; D perhaps matches TRBD1 (6 bases). Source: peripheral blood, taken 28 days after the second AZD1222 dose. The TCR originated in an adult who received the AZD1222 COVID-19 vaccine. The CDR3 DNA follows: TGTGCCAGCAGCGGAGGAGACCAGGGGTATACCGGGGAGCTGTTTTTT. This gives the protein CASSGGDQGYTGELFF.